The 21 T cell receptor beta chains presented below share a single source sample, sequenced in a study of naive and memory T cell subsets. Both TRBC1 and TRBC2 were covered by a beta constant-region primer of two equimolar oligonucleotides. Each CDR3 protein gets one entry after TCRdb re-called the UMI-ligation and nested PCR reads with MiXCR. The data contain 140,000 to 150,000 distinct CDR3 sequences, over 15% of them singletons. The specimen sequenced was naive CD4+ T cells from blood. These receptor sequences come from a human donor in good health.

The CDR3 coding sequence is TGTGCCAGCAGTTACTCGGCGCAGCAAGAGACCCAGTACTTC. Its protein product is CASSYSAQQETQYF. The rearrangement links TRBV6-5 to TRBJ2-5; D call uncertain. Trimming pared 0 bases from V and 2 bases from J, leaving 7 bases between. The length of the CDR3 is 14 residues. CDR1 is MNHEY and CDR2 is SVGAGI in the germline V gene.

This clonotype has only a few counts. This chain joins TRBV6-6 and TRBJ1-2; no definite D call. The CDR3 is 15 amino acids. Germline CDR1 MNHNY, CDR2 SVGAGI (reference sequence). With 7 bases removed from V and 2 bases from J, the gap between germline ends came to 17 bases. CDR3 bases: TGTGCCAGCATCTTCTCCGGGGAGGGCAACTATGGCTACACCTTC. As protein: CASIFSGEGNYGYTF.

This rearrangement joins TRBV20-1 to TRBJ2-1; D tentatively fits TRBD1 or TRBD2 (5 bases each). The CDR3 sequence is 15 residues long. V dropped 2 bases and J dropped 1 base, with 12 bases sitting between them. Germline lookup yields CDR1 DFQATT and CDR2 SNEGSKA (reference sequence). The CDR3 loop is CSARPTEGSYNEQFF. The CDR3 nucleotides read TGCAGTGCTAGACCGACCGAGGGGTCCTACAATGAGCAGTTCTTC.

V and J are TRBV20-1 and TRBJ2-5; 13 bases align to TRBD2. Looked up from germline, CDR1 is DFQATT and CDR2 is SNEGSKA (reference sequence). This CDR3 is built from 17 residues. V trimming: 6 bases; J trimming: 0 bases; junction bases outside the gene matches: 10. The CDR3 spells CSARTGTSGEDQETQYF. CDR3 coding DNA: TGCAGTGCGAGAACCGGGACTAGCGGGGAAGACCAAGAGACCCAGTACTTC.

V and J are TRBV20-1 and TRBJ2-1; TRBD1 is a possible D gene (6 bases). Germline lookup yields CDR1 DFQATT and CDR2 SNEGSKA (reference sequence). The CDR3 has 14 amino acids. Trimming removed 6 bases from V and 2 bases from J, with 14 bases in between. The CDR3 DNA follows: TGCAGTGCCAGGGGTAGCTTGGCCTACAATGAGCAGTTCTTC. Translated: CSARGSLAYNEQFF.

The DNA for the CDR3 is TGTGCCAGCAGTTTGTCCCCACAGCGGGGGTACGAGCAGTACTTC. Encoded protein: CASSLSPQRGYEQYF. The chain couples TRBV7-2 to TRBJ2-7; 8 bases fit TRBD2. There are 15 residues in the CDR3. Trimming removed 6 bases from V and 4 bases from J; junction bases left unmatched: 11. Per the germline V gene, CDR1 is SGHTA and CDR2 is FQGNSA.

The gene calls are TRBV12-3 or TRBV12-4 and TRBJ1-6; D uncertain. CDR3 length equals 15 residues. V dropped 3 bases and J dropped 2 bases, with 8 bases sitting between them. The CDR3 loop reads CASSFMAAYNSPLHF. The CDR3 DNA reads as TGTGCCAGCAGTTTTATGGCCGCCTATAATTCACCCCTCCACTTT.

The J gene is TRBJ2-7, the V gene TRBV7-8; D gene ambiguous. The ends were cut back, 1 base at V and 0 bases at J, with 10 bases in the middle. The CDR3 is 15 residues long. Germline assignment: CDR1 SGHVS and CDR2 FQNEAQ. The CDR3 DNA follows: TGTGCCAGCAGCTTAGACCCGGGTCGCTCCTACGAGCAGTACTTC. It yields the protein CASSLDPGRSYEQYF. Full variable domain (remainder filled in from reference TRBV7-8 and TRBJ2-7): GAGVSQSPRYKVAKRGQDVALRCDPISGHVSLFWYQQALGQGPEFLTYFQNEAQLDKSGLPSDRFFAERPEGSVSTLKIQRTQQEDSAVYLCASSLDPGRSYEQYFGPGTRLTVT.

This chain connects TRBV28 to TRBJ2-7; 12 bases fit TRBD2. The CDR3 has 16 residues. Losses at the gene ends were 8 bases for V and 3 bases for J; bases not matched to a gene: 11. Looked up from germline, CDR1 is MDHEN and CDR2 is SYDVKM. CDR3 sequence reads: CASLPPGLAGFYEQYF. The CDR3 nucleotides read TGTGCCAGCCTGCCTCCAGGACTAGCGGGATTCTACGAGCAGTACTTC.

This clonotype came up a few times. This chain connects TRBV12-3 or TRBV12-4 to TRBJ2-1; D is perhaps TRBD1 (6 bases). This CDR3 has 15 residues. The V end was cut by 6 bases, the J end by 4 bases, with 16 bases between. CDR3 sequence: CASSPKRDIYNEQFF. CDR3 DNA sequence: TGTGCCAGCAGCCCGAAAAGGGACATTTACAATGAGCAGTTCTTC.

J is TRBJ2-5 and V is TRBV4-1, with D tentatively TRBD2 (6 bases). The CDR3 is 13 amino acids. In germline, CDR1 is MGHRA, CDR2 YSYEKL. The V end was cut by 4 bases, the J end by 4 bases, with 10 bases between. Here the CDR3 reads CASSRMRGETQYF. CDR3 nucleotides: TGCGCCAGCAGCCGCATGCGGGGAGAGACCCAGTACTTC.

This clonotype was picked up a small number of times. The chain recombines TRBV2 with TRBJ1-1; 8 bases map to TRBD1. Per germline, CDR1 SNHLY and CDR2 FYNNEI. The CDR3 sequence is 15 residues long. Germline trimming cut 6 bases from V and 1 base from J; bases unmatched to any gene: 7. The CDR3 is CASSRGQEQNTEAFF. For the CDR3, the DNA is TGTGCCAGCAGCCGGGGACAGGAACAGAACACTGAAGCTTTCTTT. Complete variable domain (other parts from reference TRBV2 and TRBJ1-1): EPEVTQTPSHQVTQMGQEVILRCVPISNHLYFYWYRQILGQKVEFLVSFYNNEISEKSEIFDDQFSVERPDGSNFTLKIRSTKLEDSAMYFCASSRGQEQNTEAFFGQGTRLTVV.

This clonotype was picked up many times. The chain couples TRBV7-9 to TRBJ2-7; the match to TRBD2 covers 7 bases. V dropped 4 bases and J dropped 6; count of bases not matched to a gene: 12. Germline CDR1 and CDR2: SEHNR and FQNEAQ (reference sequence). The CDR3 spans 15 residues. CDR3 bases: TGTGCCAGCAGCTCGCGGGGGACTCCCGGGAGCGAGCAGTACTTC. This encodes CASSSRGTPGSEQYF.

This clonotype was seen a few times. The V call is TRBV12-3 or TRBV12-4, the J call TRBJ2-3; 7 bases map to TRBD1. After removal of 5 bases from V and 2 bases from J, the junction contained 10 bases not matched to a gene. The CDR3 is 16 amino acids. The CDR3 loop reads CASSLDRLPLTDTQYF. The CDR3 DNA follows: TGTGCCAGCAGTCTGGACAGGCTCCCACTCACAGATACGCAGTATTTT.

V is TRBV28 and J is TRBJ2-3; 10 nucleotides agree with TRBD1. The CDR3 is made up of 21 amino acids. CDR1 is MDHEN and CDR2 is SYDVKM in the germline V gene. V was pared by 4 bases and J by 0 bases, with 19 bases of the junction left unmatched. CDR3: CASSWDLGRDRGDGSTDTQYF. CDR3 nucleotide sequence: TGTGCCAGCAGTTGGGACCTCGGGCGGGACAGGGGTGATGGAAGCACAGATACGCAGTATTTT. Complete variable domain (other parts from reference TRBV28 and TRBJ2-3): DVKVTQSSRYLVKRTGEKVFLECVQDMDHENMFWYRQDPGLGLRLIYFSYDVKMKEKGDIPEGYSVSREKKERFSLILESASTNQTSMYLCASSWDLGRDRGDGSTDTQYFGPGTRLTVL.

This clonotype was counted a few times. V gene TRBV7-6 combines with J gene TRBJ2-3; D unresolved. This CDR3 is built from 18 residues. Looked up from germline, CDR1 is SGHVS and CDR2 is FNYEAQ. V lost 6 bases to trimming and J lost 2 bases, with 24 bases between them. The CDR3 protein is CASSINEPLIWNTDTQYF. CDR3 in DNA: TGTGCCAGCAGTATAAACGAACCCCTCATCTGGAACACAGATACGCAGTATTTT. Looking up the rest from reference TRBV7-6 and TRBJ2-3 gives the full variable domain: GAGVSQSPRYKVTKRGQDVALRCDPISGHVSLYWYRQALGQGPEFLTYFNYEAQQDKSGLPNDRFSAERPEGSISTLTIQRTEQRDSAMYRCASSINEPLIWNTDTQYFGPGTRLTVL.

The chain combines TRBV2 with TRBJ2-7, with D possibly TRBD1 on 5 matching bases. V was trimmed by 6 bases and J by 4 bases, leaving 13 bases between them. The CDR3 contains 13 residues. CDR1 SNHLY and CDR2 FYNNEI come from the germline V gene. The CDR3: CASSSGHLYEQYF. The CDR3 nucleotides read TGTGCCAGCAGCTCCGGACACTTATACGAGCAGTACTTC.

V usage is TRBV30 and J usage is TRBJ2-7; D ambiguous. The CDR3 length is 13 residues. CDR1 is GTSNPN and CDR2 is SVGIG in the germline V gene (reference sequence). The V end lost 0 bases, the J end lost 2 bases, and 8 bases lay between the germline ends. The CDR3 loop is CAWSVSPTYEQYF. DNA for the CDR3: TGTGCCTGGAGTGTATCCCCAACCTACGAGCAGTACTTC.

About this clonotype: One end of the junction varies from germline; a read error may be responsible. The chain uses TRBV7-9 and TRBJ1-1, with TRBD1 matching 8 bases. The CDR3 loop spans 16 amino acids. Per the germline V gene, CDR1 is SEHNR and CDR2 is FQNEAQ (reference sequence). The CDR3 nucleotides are TGTGCCGGCAGCTTAGCGGGACAGGCGATAAGCGCTGAAGCTTTCTTT. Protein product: CAGSLAGQAISAEAFF.

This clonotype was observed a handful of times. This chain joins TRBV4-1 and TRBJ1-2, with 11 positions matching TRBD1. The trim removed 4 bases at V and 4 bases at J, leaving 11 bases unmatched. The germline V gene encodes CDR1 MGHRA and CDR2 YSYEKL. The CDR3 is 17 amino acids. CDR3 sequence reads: CASSRIGQGAWIYGYTF. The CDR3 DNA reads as TGCGCCAGCAGCCGAATTGGACAGGGGGCGTGGATCTATGGCTACACCTTC.

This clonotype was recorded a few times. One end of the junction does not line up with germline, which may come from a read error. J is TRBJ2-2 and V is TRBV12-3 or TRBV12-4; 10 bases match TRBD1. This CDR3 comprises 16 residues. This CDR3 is CASSFPGQGYTGELLF. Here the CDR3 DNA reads TGTGCCAGCAGTTTTCCGGGACAGGGGTACACCGGGGAGCTGTTGTTT.